These T cell receptor beta chains were read from a single sample in a study of T cells in lung cancer brain metastases. Clones were read by immunoSEQ multiplex PCR, and TCRdb kept only the in-frame ones, dropping some. Here the sample spans some 3,000 clones, 80% to 90% being singletons. The sequencing input was tumor tissue from the primary lung tumor. The receptors here all came from a man in his 60s with non-small cell lung cancer. The CDR3 runs from the conserved cysteine through the conserved F or W. Fields, in order: D gene, V gene, J gene, clone size, CDR3 DNA, CDR3 protein. The D gene is left open where the match is weak. Size is stated for part of the rows, as once, few or many counts, or as a class when the clone is expanded.

-	TRBV18	TRBJ2-2	-	TGTGCCAGCTCACCACCGGAGGGGCAGGTCACCGGGGAGCTGTTTTTT	CASSPPEGQVTGELFF
-	TRBV5-1	TRBJ2-3	few	TGCGCCAGCAGCTTGGCCCCCGGGAGAGATACGCAGTATTTT	CASSLAPGRDTQYF
TRBD2	TRBV11-3	TRBJ2-2	-	TGTGCCAGCAGCTCCCGGAGCGGGGGGGTAAACACCGGGGAGCTGTTTTTT	CASSSRSGGVNTGELFF
TRBD1	TRBV14	TRBJ2-2	-	TGTGCCAGCAGCATTAACAGGGGCGGGGAGCTGTTTTTT	CASSINRGGELFF
TRBD1	TRBV7-8	TRBJ1-2	-	TGTGCCAGCAGCTCCGGACAGGGGGCGGTAGGCTACACCTTC	CASSSGQGAVGYTF
TRBD1	TRBV30	TRBJ1-5	few	TGTGCCTGGGACAGGGGGGACGGTCAGCCCCAGCATTTT	CAWDRGDGQPQHF
-	TRBV15	TRBJ2-3	-	TGTGCCACCAGCAGAGATTTGTCCACAGATACGCAGTATTTT	CATSRDLSTDTQYF
-	TRBV6-6	TRBJ2-7	-	TGTGCCAGCAGTTACATGAGCCCTTCTTTTTCCGAGCAGTACTTC	CASSYMSPSFSEQYF
-	TRBV5-6	TRBJ1-2	-	TGTGCCAGCAGCTTGGCTCCGGGGGGCTCAGACTATGGCTACACCTTC	CASSLAPGGSDYGYTF
-	TRBV5-8	TRBJ2-1	-	TGTGCCAGCAGCCCCGGGAGTTATCGGAATGAGCAGTTCTTC	CASSPGSYRNEQFF
TRBD1	TRBV19	TRBJ1-2	-	TGTGCCAGTACCGAGACAGGGGAGGTCTATGGCTACACCTTC	CASTETGEVYGYTF
-	TRBV7-2	TRBJ2-7	-	TGTGCCAGCAGCTTAAGCTCTTCCTACGAGCAGTACTTC	CASSLSSSYEQYF
TRBD1	TRBV5-1	TRBJ2-1	-	TGCGCCAGCAGCTTGGAGGACAGGATCTACAATGAGCAGTTCTTC	CASSLEDRIYNEQFF